This paragraph reports one TCR beta chain. Antigen specificity is unknown. The CDR3 has 15 amino acids. Per germline, CDR1 MNHEY and CDR2 SVGAGI. The V gene lost 6 bases and the J gene lost 4 bases, with 17 bases spanning the gap. These data belong to a study of human T cells and chemical hapten exposure. Study overall: Each patch test put 0.01% DPC on the upper back, and results were read at 6 days.

Findings and caveats of the study: Every donor had alopecia, and their immune response may therefore differ from healthy people's. Expanded TCR counts at PT1 went up together with patch test score, a positive correlation.

Time point described: patch test 3, about 24 weeks after DPC sensitization. Treatment defined: therapeutic diphenylcyclopropenone sensitization with weekly scalp DPC. MiXCR was run by TCRdb on the RACE reads, yielding one entry per CDR3 protein. The sample carries fewer than 100,000 distinct CDR3 sequences, 9.5% to 13% recorded once. This sequence was found in a woman in her twenties or thirties with alopecia areata. Some clones in this sample may be carry-over from other donors' samples. This rearrangement joins TRBV6-5 to TRBJ2-3; D unresolved. The specimen comprised whole blood, sampled in connection with sensitization to the hapten diphenylcyclopropenone (DPC). In DNA, the CDR3 is TGTGCCAGCAGGATAGGACGCACACGGCCAGATACGCAGTATTTT. Translating it yields CASRIGRTRPDTQYF.